These T cell receptor beta chains were read from a single sample in a study of CD8+ T cells in alopecia areata. Profiled with immunoSEQ multiplex PCR; TCRdb holds only in-frame clones, not every one. The table lists 4,500 to 5,000 clones, less than 95% of them singletons. The starting material was skin, obtained at week 4, from a patient treated with tofacitinib. These receptors came from a human donor with alopecia areata. CDR3s include the opening cysteine and the closing phenylalanine or tryptophan. D genes are given only for firm matches.

j_gene	d_gene	v_gene	CDR3nt	CDR3aa
TRBJ2-1	.	TRBV7-9	TGTGCCAGCAGCTTAGAGGACTCCTGGCAGTCGACCAATGAGCAGTTCTTC	CASSLEDSWQSTNEQFF
TRBJ2-2	.	TRBV27	TGTGCCAGCAGTTTATTGGCGCGGGGGCCGACTACCGGGGAGCTGTTTTTT	CASSLLARGPTTGELFF
TRBJ1-2	.	TRBV9	TGTGCCAGCAGCCTCAGGGCGGTCGGTGACTATGGCTACACCTTC	CASSLRAVGDYGYTF
TRBJ1-1	.	TRBV7-9	TGTGCCAGCAGCTTGACAGCAAGTAACACTGAAGCTTTCTTT	CASSLTASNTEAFF
TRBJ1-5	.	TRBV25-1	TGTGCCAGCAGTGAGGGTCTCTTGGGTCAGCCCCAGCATTTT	CASSEGLLGQPQHF
TRBJ2-1	.	TRBV6-1	TGTGCCAGCAGTGAAGGGGCGGCCTCCTACAATGAGCAGTTCTTC	CASSEGAASYNEQFF
TRBJ1-2	.	TRBV15	TGTGCCACCAGCAGAGTTTTTGGAGCCCACTTC	CATSRVFGAHF
TRBJ2-2	.	TRBV7-2	TGTGCCAGCAGCTTAGTCAGATCGAACACCGGGGAGCTGTTTTTT	CASSLVRSNTGELFF
TRBJ2-1	.	TRBV12-5	TGTGCTAGTGGTTCCCCAACACTCGAGTTCTTC	CASGSPTLEFF
TRBJ2-2	.	TRBV29-1	TGCAGCGTTGAAGATCGGGGGTCAGGGGAGCTGTTTTTT	CSVEDRGSGELFF
TRBJ2-3	.	TRBV5-6	TGTGCCAGCAGCATACAGGGAGCCACAGATACGCAGTATTTT	CASSIQGATDTQYF
TRBJ2-3	TRBD2	TRBV19	TGTGCCAGTAGTATTCGGACTAGCGGGACAGATACGCAGTATTTT	CASSIRTSGTDTQYF
TRBJ2-2	TRBD2	TRBV5-1	TGCGCCAGCAGCCCGGGACTAGCGGGTTCCGGGGAGCTGTTTTTT	CASSPGLAGSGELFF
TRBJ2-1	.	TRBV2	TGTGCCAGCAGGACCCGCCGGACTCCAGACAATGAGCAGTTCTTC	CASRTRRTPDNEQFF
TRBJ2-7	.	TRBV5-5	TGTGCCAGCAGCTTCCCACACAGATCTGGAGGGGAGCAGTACTTC	CASSFPHRSGGEQYF